This T cell receptor (beta chain) was recorded in a study of T cell responses to AZD1222 COVID-19 vaccine. Profiling relied on immunoSEQ multiplex PCR, and the TCRdb table lists in-frame clones only, not all of them. The sample has roughly 150,000 clones; 90% are singletons. With respect to this clone: Its antigen is currently unknown.

Germline trimming cut 2 bases from V and 6 bases from J; bases unmatched to any gene: 6. In germline, CDR1 is MNHEY, CDR2 SVGEGT. The CDR3 covers 15 residues. The study, taken as a whole, reports: Dominant CD4 TCR responses targeted spike regions 160-218 and 743-854. The donor cohort was predominantly white British with a female majority, and clonal diversity may have been underestimated. Spike-specific TCR breadth and depth went up after people got two AZD1222 doses. Reportedly, nearly half the spike-specific TCRs target unmutated variant regions.

Source: peripheral blood, taken on day 0 of AZD1222 vaccination. This chain joins TRBV6-2 or TRBV6-3 and TRBJ1-5; 8 bases are a match to TRBD1. This receptor was taken from an adult in good health. Written as DNA, the CDR3 is TGTGCCAGCAGTTACGGGGGGACAGGCGGTCAGCCCCAGCATTTT. Its protein product is CASSYGGTGGQPQHF.